This T cell receptor (beta chain) appears in the sequencing data of a study of T cell responses to AZD1222 COVID-19 vaccine. General study points: Receipt of two AZD1222 doses was followed by a rise in Spike-specific TCR breadth and depth.

With respect to this clone: The antigen is unknown.

TCRdb's table, derived via immunoSEQ multiplex PCR, lists solely in-frame clones and lacks some. The sample has about 74,000 clones, under 95% seen once; the top ten hold around 8%. CDR3 length equals 13 residues. Germline CDR1 is LGHDT and CDR2 is YNNKEL (reference sequence). The V and J genes are TRBV3-1 (or the pseudogene TRBV3-2) and TRBJ1-3; tentative D call: TRBD1 (6 bases). The specimen comprised peripheral blood, sampled 28 days after the second AZD1222 dose. This sequence originates from an adult who received the AZD1222 COVID-19 vaccine. The CDR3 DNA is TGTGCGGCAGGGGCAGGGGCGGGAAACACCATATATTTT. Translating it yields CAAGAGAGNTIYF.